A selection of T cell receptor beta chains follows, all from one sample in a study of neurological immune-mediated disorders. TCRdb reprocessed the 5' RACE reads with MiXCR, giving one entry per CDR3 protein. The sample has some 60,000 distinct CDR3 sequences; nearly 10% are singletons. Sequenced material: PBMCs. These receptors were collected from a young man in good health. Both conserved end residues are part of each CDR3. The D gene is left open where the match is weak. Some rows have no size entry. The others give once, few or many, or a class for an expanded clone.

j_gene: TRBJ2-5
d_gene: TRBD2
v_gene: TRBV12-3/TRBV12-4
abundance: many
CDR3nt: TGTGCCAGCAGCCGTAGCGGGACCCAAGAGACCCAGTACTTC
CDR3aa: CASSRSGTQETQYF

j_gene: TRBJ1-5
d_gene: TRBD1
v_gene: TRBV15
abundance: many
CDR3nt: TGTGCCACCGGACCAGGGACAGGGTTTAATCAGCCCCAGCATTTT
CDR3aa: CATGPGTGFNQPQHF

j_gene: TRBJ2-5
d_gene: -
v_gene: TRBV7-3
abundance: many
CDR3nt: TGTGCCAGCAGCTTAATGGGATCTGAGACCCAGTACTTC
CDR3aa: CASSLMGSETQYF

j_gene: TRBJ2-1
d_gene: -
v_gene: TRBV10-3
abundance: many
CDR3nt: TGTGCCATCAGTGAGTTTGAGCGGTTCTCCTACAATGAGCAGTTCTTC
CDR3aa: CAISEFERFSYNEQFF

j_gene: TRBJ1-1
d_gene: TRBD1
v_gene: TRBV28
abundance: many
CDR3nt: TGTGCCAGCAGTCTCTCGACAGGGCGGGACACTGAAGCTTTCTTT
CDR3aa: CASSLSTGRDTEAFF

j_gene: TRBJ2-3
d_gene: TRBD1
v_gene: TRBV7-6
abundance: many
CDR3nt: TGTGCCAGCAGCCATATTCTAGGACAGGCCACAGATACGCAGTATTTT
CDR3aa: CASSHILGQATDTQYF

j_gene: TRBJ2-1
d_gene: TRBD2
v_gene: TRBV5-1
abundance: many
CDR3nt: TGCGCCAGCAGTCCAAGCGGGAGGGCCGACAATGAGCAGTTCTTC
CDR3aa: CASSPSGRADNEQFF

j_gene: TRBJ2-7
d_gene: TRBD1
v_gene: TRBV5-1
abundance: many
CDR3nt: TGCGCCAGCAGCCTATGGACAGGCTCCTACGAGCAGTACTTC
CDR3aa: CASSLWTGSYEQYF

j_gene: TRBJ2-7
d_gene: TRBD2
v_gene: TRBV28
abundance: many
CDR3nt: TGTGCCAGCACTAAACTAGCGGGGTCCTACGAGCAGTACTTC
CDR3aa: CASTKLAGSYEQYF

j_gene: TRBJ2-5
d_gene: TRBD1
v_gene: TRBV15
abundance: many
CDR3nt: TGTGCCACCAGCAGGGACAGGGCCGAAGAGACCCAGTACTTC
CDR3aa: CATSRDRAEETQYF

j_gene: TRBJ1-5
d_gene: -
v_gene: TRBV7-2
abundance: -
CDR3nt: TGTGCCAGCAGCACCCGACAGGACAATCAGCACCAGCATTTT
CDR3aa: CASSTRQDNQHQHF

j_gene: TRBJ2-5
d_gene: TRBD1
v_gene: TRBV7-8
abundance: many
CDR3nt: TGTGCCAGCAGCTTCCCGGACAGGGTCGGGGAGACCCAGTACTTC
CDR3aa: CASSFPDRVGETQYF

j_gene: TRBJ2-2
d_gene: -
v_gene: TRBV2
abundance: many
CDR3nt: TGTGCCAACAGTGATTATCTGACCGGGGAGCTGTTTTTT
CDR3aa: CANSDYLTGELFF

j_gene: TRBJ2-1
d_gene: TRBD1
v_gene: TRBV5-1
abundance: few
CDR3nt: TGCGCCAGCAGCGTGACAGGGGACTCCTACAATGAGCAGTTCTTC
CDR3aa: CASSVTGDSYNEQFF

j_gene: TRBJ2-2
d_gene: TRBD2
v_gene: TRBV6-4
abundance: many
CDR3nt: TGTGCCAGCAGTCCATTAGCGGGAGGGAAGAACACCGGGGAGCTGTTTTTT
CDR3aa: CASSPLAGGKNTGELFF

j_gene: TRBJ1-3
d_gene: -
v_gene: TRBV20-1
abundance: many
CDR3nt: TGCAGTGCTAGAGTACGAACAGATCCCTCTGGAAACACCATATATTTT
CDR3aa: CSARVRTDPSGNTIYF

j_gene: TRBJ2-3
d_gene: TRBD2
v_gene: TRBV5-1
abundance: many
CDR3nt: TGCGCCAGCAGCTTCGAGTCGGGAGGGCGCACAGATACGCAGTATTTT
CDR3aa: CASSFESGGRTDTQYF

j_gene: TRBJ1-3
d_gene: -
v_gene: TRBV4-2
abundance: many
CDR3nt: TGTGCCAGCAGCCAAGATGACGGTGGCTCTGGAAACACCATATATTTT
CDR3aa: CASSQDDGGSGNTIYF

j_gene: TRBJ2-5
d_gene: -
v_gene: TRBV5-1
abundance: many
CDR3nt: TGCGCCAGCAGCTTGGCCGGTCTTTCGGAGACCCAGTACTTC
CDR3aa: CASSLAGLSETQYF

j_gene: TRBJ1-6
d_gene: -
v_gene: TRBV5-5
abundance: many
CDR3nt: TGTGCCAGCAGCACGGGGGGGTGGAATTCACCCCTCCACTTT
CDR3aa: CASSTGGWNSPLHF

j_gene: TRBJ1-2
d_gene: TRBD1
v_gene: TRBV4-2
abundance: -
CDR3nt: TGTGCCAGCAGCCAAGATTGGGACAGGGGTGGCTACACCTTC
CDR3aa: CASSQDWDRGGYTF